This TCR beta chain was captured in a study of STAT5B mutations in CD4+ large granular lymphocyte leukemia. Whole-study findings and limits: Without putative leukemic clones, patient CD4-sorted repertoires remained more clonal than healthy CD4+ repertoires.

The trim removed 7 bases at V and 1 base at J, leaving 9 bases unmatched. Germline lookup yields CDR1 SGHTA and CDR2 FQGNSA. The CDR3 length is 16 residues. As concerns this clone: Its specificity is not known.

Using immunoSEQ multiplex PCR, the repertoire was profiled, and TCRdb retains in-frame clones only, with some absent. The table shows 5,500 to 6,000 clones, with more than 60% occurring only once. The receptor's source is an older man with CD4+ T-cell large granular lymphocyte leukemia. V is TRBV7-2 and J is TRBJ2-5; the match to TRBD2 covers 10 bases. The sequenced sample was PBMCs. Here the CDR3 DNA reads TGTGCCAGCACCAAACCAAAGCGGGGGGGCCAAGAGACCCAGTACTTC. It translates to CASTKPKRGGQETQYF.